This TCR beta chain was sequenced for a study of blood T cell repertoires in COVID-19. Across the study: PBMCs, B-cell-depleted T cells, or T cells were the source of the cDNA or gDNA that made up the material.

Germline assignment: CDR1 SGHRS and CDR2 YFSETQ. The length of the CDR3 is 14 residues. Trimming removed 5 bases at V and 0 bases at J, with 10 bases between. Recruits, aged roughly 18 to 95 years, lived in around 24 US areas. In assigning cohorts, the study relied on participant-reported clinical history. Authors' data handling: Reference gene primer amplification in the assay estimated nucleated cell counts. TCRdb's table, derived via immunoSEQ multiplex PCR, lists solely in-frame clones and lacks some. V and J calls and clone size are copied from that table; D and trimming were computed from the DNA. The repertoire includes more than 250,000 clones, 90% of them detected once, and around 1.7% sits in the top ten.

The receptor comes from a woman under 30 with acute COVID-19. This chain uses TRBV5-1 with TRBJ2-3; D gene unclear. The sequenced sample was PBMCs or T cells enriched from blood (not recorded which). CDR3 sequence: CASRYIGSTDTQYF. The DNA for the CDR3 is TGCGCCAGCAGATATATTGGCAGCACAGATACGCAGTATTTT.